The next 7 T cell receptor beta chains were all read from a single sample in a study of T cell responses to AZD1222 COVID-19 vaccine. The assay was immunoSEQ multiplex PCR, and TCRdb's table has in-frame clones only and misses some. The sample shows 150,000 to 200,000 clones, about nine tenths of them seen only once. The sample here was peripheral blood, taken 28 days after the second AZD1222 dose. The receptors come from an adult who received the AZD1222 COVID-19 vaccine.

The chain has TRBV7-9 and TRBJ2-3; no definite D call. Germline CDR1 SEHNR, CDR2 FQNEAQ (reference sequence). V was clipped by 8 bases and J by 2 bases, with 5 bases between them. The CDR3 extends over 11 amino acids. CDR3 nucleotides: TGTGCCAGCGGACCCACAGATACGCAGTATTTT. Translation gives CASGPTDTQYF.

The gene calls are TRBV28 and TRBJ1-1; no definite D call. Trimming left V 6 bases short and J 3 bases short, with 5 bases between. The germline CDR1 and CDR2 sequences are MDHEN and SYDVKM. The CDR3 is 11 residues long. For the CDR3, the DNA is TGTGCCAGCAGACGATACACTGAAGCTTTCTTT. It specifies CASRRYTEAFF.

This chain joins TRBV7-2 and TRBJ1-5, with 7 bases lining up with TRBD1. The trim removed 6 bases at V and 4 bases at J, leaving 9 bases unmatched. This CDR3 comprises 15 residues. Germline assignment: CDR1 SGHTA and CDR2 FQGNSA. CDR3 sequence: CASSQKTGFNQPQHF. The DNA for the CDR3 is TGTGCCAGCAGTCAAAAGACAGGGTTTAATCAGCCCCAGCATTTT.

This chain connects TRBV27 to TRBJ1-4; 12 bases map to TRBD1. In germline, CDR1 is MNHEY, CDR2 SMNVEV (reference sequence). Trimming took 5 bases from V and 6 from J; bases not matched to a gene: 4. The CDR3 consists of 15 residues. CDR3 in amino acids: CASSTRDRGHEKLFF. In DNA, the CDR3 is TGTGCCAGCAGTACCCGGGACAGGGGGCATGAAAAACTGTTTTTT.

This chain connects TRBV4-1 to TRBJ1-2, with 7 bases fitting TRBD1. The V segment lost 1 base and the J segment 1 base; nucleotides outside the gene matches: 9. The CDR3 is made up of 17 amino acids. The V gene's germline CDR1 is MGHRA and CDR2 YSYEKL. The CDR3 region has the DNA TGCGCCAGCAGCCAAGCAGGGTGGGACAGCCTTAACTATGGCTACACCTTC. Translation: CASSQAGWDSLNYGYTF.

This clone was seen only once. V is TRBV10-3 and J is TRBJ2-1; 11 bases are shared with TRBD2. V was pared by 3 bases and J by 7 bases, with 2 bases of the junction left unmatched. CDR3 size: 14 residues. Germline V gives CDR1 ENHRY, CDR2 SYGVKD. The CDR3 loop reads CAISDASGGNEQFF. For the CDR3, the DNA is TGTGCCATCAGTGATGCTAGCGGGGGGAATGAGCAGTTCTTC.

V usage is TRBV7-6 and J usage is TRBJ2-7; the match to TRBD2 covers 8 bases. Germline-derived CDR1 and CDR2 are SGHVS and FNYEAQ. J lost 1 base, V lost 5 bases, and 13 bases had no gene match. The CDR3 spans 17 residues. Here the CDR3 DNA reads TGTGCCAGCAGCCCGGGGGGGGTCTCGCACGGGTCCTACGAGCAGTACTTC. Its protein product is CASSPGGVSHGSYEQYF.